This entry concerns a single T cell receptor (beta chain). This sample is part of a study of blood T cell repertoires in COVID-19. As for the study in general: In each case, the material was cDNA or gDNA derived from T cells, B-cell-depleted T cells, or PBMCs.

Here immunoSEQ multiplex PCR was the method, and the copy in TCRdb shows in-frame clones only, minus some. In the table there are 230,000 or so clones, approximately 81% of which are singletons. There are 14 residues in the CDR3. Germline V gene data show CDR1 as KGHSH and CDR2 as LQKENI. Trimming shortened V by 3 bases and J by 6 bases, and 11 bases separated the two germline ends. The chain recombines TRBV18 with TRBJ2-2; possible D gene TRBD2, 6 bases. Sequenced input: PBMCs or T cells enriched from blood (not recorded which). The TCR originated in a woman in her forties or fifties who had been exposed to COVID-19. The CDR3 nucleotides are TGTGCCAGCTCACCGGGACTGAGGGCCGGGGAGCTGTTTTTT. It yields the protein CASSPGLRAGELFF.